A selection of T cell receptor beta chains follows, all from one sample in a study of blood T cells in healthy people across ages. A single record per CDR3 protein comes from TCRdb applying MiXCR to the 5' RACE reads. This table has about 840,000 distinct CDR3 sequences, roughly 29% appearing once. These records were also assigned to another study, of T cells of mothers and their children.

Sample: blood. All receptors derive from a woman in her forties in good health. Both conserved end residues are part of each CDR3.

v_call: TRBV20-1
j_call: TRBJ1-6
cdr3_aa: CSARRTIVLRADNSPLHF

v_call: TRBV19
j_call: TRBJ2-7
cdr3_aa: CASSNGHVGSYEQYF

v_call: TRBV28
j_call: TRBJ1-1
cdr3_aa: CASSLGPALNTEAFF

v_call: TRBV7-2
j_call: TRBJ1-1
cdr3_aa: CASRPGGAPEAFF

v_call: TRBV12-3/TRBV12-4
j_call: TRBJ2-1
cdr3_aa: CASSLRARGGLRLSYNEQFF

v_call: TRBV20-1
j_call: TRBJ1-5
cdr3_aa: CSARVGGAGNQPQHF

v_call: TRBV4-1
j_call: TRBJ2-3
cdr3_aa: CASSRTPAGSGGPSTDTQYF

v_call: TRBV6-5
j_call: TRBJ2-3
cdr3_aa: CASSYGASTDTQYF

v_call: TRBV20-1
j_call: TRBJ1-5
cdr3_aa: CSALDREESYQPQHF

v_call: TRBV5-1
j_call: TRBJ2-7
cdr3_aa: CATSKGAPENYEQYF

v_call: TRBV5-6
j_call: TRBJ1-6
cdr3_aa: CASSLLRGERDSPLHF

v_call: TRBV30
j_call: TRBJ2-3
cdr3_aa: CAWSVAETGSRYF

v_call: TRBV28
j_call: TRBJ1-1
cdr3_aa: CATQDFKAFF

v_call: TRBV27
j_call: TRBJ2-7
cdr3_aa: CATSDGTSYEQYF

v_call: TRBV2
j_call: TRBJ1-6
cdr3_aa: CASSEFGGGSLSPLHF

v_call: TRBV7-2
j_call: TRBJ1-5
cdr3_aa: CASSLSDNQPQHF

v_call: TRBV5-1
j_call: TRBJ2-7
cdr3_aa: CASSPVLAYNEQYF

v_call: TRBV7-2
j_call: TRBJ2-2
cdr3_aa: CASSLSRNTGERFF

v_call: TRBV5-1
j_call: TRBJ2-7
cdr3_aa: CASSSGATGEQYF

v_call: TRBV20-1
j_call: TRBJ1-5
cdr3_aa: CSARDARGYQPQHF

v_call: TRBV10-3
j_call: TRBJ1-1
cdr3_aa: CAISPGQTTEAFF

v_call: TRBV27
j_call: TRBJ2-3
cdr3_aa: CASSRSSGDYFTDTQYF

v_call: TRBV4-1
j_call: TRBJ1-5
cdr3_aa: CASSGTPTTNQPQHF